The entry that follows covers one TCR beta chain sequence. Antigen unknown. TCR beta CDR3 regions were amplified from RNA transcripts. When the TCR CDR3 underwent first-round RT-PCR, the HTBI primer set was used. MiXCR was run by TCRdb on the multiplex PCR reads, yielding one entry per CDR3 protein. The sample gives 300,000 to 500,000 distinct CDR3 sequences, more than 12% of which show up once; under 30% is in the top ten. The data were taken from a study of T cells in Graves' hyperthyroidism and ophthalmopathy. Individuals with ophthalmopathy presented a Clinical Activity Score of at least 3, a NOSPECS grade of at least 4 and a duration under 3 months. Findings and caveats of the study: Separation of ophthalmopathy from stable hyperthyroidism was achieved by a 13 V-J model. The majority of expanded thyroid clonotypes above 0.001 also appeared in blood. Ophthalmopathy was predicted by the model a median of roughly 6.6 months ahead of onset.

Germline V gives CDR1 SGHNT, CDR2 YENEEA. This CDR3 is built from 16 residues. The V gene end was trimmed by 5 bases and the J gene end by 0 bases; junction bases not matched to a gene: 7. Sequenced material: blood. The chain links TRBV11-3 to TRBJ2-3, with 8 bases lining up with TRBD2. The sequence was collected from a man in his forties or fifties with Graves' ophthalmopathy. The DNA of the CDR3 is TGTGCCAGCAGCCCAGGACTAGCCCTTAGCACAGATACGCAGTATTTT. Translated, it gives CASSPGLALSTDTQYF.